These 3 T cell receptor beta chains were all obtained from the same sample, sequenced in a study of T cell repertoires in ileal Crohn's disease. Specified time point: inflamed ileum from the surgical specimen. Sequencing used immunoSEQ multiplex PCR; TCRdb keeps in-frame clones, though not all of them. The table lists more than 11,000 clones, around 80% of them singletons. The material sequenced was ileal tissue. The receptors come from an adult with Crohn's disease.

In DNA, the CDR3 is TGTGCCAGCAGGAAACGACAGGGCCCCACAGAAAAACTGTTTTTT. It specifies CASRKRQGPTEKLFF. The genes are TRBV27 and TRBJ1-4; 7 positions match TRBD1. The CDR3 is made up of 15 amino acids. Germline loops: CDR1 MNHEY, CDR2 SMNVEV (reference sequence). The V and J ends lost 6 bases and 8 bases, in that order; junction bases with no gene match: 12.

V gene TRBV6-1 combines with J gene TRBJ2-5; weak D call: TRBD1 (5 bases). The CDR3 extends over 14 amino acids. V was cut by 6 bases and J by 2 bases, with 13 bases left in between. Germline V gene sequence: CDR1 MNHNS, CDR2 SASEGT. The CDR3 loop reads CASSTQQAQETQYF. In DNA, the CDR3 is TGTGCCAGCAGCACCCAACAGGCTCAAGAGACCCAGTACTTC.

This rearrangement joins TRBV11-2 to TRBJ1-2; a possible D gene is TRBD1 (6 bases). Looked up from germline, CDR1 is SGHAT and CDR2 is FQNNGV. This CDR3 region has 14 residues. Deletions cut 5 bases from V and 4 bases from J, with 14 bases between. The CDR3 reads CASSPETQGYGYTF. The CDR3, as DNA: TGTGCCAGCAGCCCCGAGACACAGGGCTATGGCTACACCTTC.